The clone carrying this T cell receptor (beta chain) was counted many times. This specimen comes from a study of CD8 T cells in ankylosing spondylitis. The CDR3 sequence is 14 residues long. Germline CDR1 SGDLS, CDR2 YYNGEE. The V segment lost 0 bases and the J segment 4 bases; nucleotides outside the gene matches: 2. TCRdb reanalysed the 5' RACE reads using MiXCR and keeps one entry per CDR3 protein. The sample holds 35,000 to 50,000 distinct CDR3 sequences, less than 4% seen once. Sequencing input: blood, either unsorted or a sorted T cell fraction (not recorded which). This clonotype was sampled from a male donor with ankylosing spondylitis or in good health (not recorded which). The chain recombines TRBV9 with TRBJ2-5, with TRBD1 matching over 8 bases. The CDR3 nucleotides read TGTGCCAGCAGCGTAGCAGGGGGCGCAGAGACCCAGTACTTC. This encodes CASSVAGGAETQYF. Together with reference TRBV9 and TRBJ2-5, the CDR3 gives the full variable domain: DSGVTQTPKHLITATGQRVTLRCSPRSGDLSVYWYQQSLDQGLQFLIQYYNGEERAKGNILERFSAQQFPDLHSELNLSSLELGDSALYFCASSVAGGAETQYFGPGTRLLVL.